One and the same sample provided the 25 T cell receptor beta chains below, sequenced in a study of OX40 agonist ivuxolimab in advanced cancers. Produced via immunoSEQ multiplex PCR; TCRdb's table is partial and in-frame only. This table holds 55,000 to 80,000 clones, more than 70% found once. The specimen comprised CD4+ or CD8+ T cells sorted from blood, sampled in a trial of the OX40 agonist ivuxolimab. The receptors were sampled from an adult with an advanced solid tumor such as melanoma, head and neck, liver or kidney cancer.

This clone was seen only once. The CDR3 DNA follows: TGTGCCATCAGGAAACAAACAGGGGAAGAGACCCAGTACTTC. Translation gives CAIRKQTGEETQYF. The chain recombines TRBV10-3 with TRBJ2-5; 7 nucleotides align to TRBD1. Germline lookup yields CDR1 ENHRY and CDR2 SYGVKD. V lost 6 bases to trimming and J lost 3 bases; unmatched junction nucleotides: 7. This CDR3 is built from 14 residues.

This clone was observed a few times. The J gene is TRBJ1-1, the V gene TRBV4-1, with D perhaps matching TRBD1 (6 bases). Germline V gene sequence: CDR1 MGHRA, CDR2 YSYEKL. The V end was cut by 4 bases, the J end by 1 base, with 13 bases between. The CDR3 runs 15 residues. The CDR3 DNA follows: TGCGCCAGCAGCCCTAACAGGGCGGCGAACACTGAAGCTTTCTTT. As protein: CASSPNRAANTEAFF.

This sequence joins TRBV20-1 and TRBJ2-3; either TRBD1 or TRBD2 may fit D (5 bases each). V was clipped by 5 bases and J by 12 bases, with 6 bases between them. The CDR3 consists of 8 residues. Per germline, CDR1 DFQATT and CDR2 SNEGSKA (reference sequence). Here the CDR3 reads CSAGGQYF. The CDR3 DNA sequence: TGCAGTGCTGGGGGACAGTATTTT.

This sequence joins TRBV7-2 and TRBJ2-7; a possible D gene is TRBD2 (6 bases). The CDR3 is 13 amino acids. V was pared by 11 bases and J by 6 bases, with 20 bases between. CDR1 and CDR2 from the germline V gene are SGHTA and FQGNSA. CDR3 loop: CAASPGLPGEQYF. In DNA, the CDR3 is TGTGCCGCTTCCCCGGGACTGCCCGGCGAGCAGTACTTC. The variable domain in full, with the rest retrieved from reference TRBV7-2 and TRBJ2-7, is GAGVSQSPSNKVTEKGKDVELRCDPISGHTALYWYRQSLGQGLEFLIYFQGNSAPDKSGLPSDRFSAERTGGSVSTLTIQRTQQEDSAVYLCAASPGLPGEQYFGPGTRLTVT.

The rearrangement joins TRBV10-3 to TRBJ1-5, with TRBD1 identical over 9 bases. The germline V gene has CDR1 ENHRY and CDR2 SYGVKD. This CDR3 is 16 amino acids long. V was clipped by 10 bases and J by 0 bases; unmatched bases: 10. The chain's CDR3 is CASHGQGPNSNQPQHF. CDR3 coding DNA: TGTGCCAGTCACGGACAGGGGCCGAATAGCAATCAGCCCCAGCATTTT.

The chain recombines TRBV19 with TRBJ2-2, with 14 bases that match TRBD2. CDR3 length: 18 amino acids. Germline CDR1 and CDR2: LNHDA and SQIVND (reference sequence). V lost 3 bases, J lost 4 bases, and 7 bases stayed unmatched. The CDR3, as DNA: TGTGCCAGTAGTATCCGGACTAGCGGGAGGCCCCCCACCGGGGAGCTGTTTTTT. Amino acids: CASSIRTSGRPPTGELFF.

The V and J genes are TRBV30 and TRBJ1-6; D remains ambiguous. V lost 4 bases and J 6 bases, leaving 16 bases between the germline ends. Germline lookup yields CDR1 GTSNPN and CDR2 SVGIG (reference sequence). This CDR3 has 15 amino acids. CDR3 residues: CAWTVEGRINSPLHF. The CDR3 DNA is TGTGCCTGGACTGTGGAGGGTAGAATTAATTCACCCCTCCACTTT.

The V gene is TRBV29-1, the J gene TRBJ2-7; no reliable D call. Germline loops: CDR1 SQVTM, CDR2 ANQGSEA. The CDR3 spans 11 residues. V dropped 7 bases and J dropped 3 bases, with 10 bases sitting between them. CDR3 bases: TGCAGCGGCACGGCAGGCTACGAGCAGTACTTC. It translates to CSGTAGYEQYF.

The CDR3 sequence: CASSQRRVTLSSYNEQFF. DNA for the CDR3: TGCGCCAGCAGCCAGCGCAGGGTCACCCTCAGCTCCTACAATGAGCAGTTCTTC. The rearrangement links TRBV4-3 to TRBJ2-1; maybe TRBD1 (5 bases). Germline CDR1 reads LGHNA; CDR2 reads YSLEER. V dropped 3 bases and J dropped 0 bases, with 18 bases sitting between them. The CDR3 contains 18 residues.

V and J are TRBV2 and TRBJ1-6, with 9 bases identical to TRBD1. The germline gives CDR1 SNHLY, CDR2 FYNNEI. Unmatched junction bases numbered 10, after V lost 6 bases and J lost 7 bases. CDR3 length: 16 residues. The CDR3 region has the DNA TGTGCCAGCAGGGGGGGCCCCGGACAGGGGAATTCACCCCTCCACTTT. This translates into CASRGGPGQGNSPLHF.

The chain couples TRBV4-1 to TRBJ2-1; the D gene is possibly TRBD2 (5 bases). The CDR3 extends over 16 amino acids. Between the trimmed V and J ends, which lost 1 base and 7 bases, there was a span of 17 bases. The germline CDR1 and CDR2 sequences are MGHRA and YSYEKL. CDR3 loop: CASSQVSLGEWNEQFF. CDR3 DNA sequence: TGCGCCAGCAGCCAAGTTTCCCTCGGGGAATGGAATGAGCAGTTCTTC.

This chain links TRBV7-2 with TRBJ2-3, with no clear D. Between the trimmed V and J ends, which lost 1 base and 2 bases, there was a span of 13 bases. Germline V gene lookup returns CDR1 SGHTA and CDR2 FQGNSA. This CDR3 region has 16 residues. The CDR3: CASSLVASRYTDTQYF. In DNA, the CDR3 is TGTGCCAGCAGCTTAGTAGCCTCCCGGTACACAGATACGCAGTATTTT.

The chain carries TRBV20-1 and TRBJ2-3; no firm D call. Trimming left V 7 bases short and J 5 bases short, with 10 bases between. Germline lookup yields CDR1 DFQATT and CDR2 SNEGSKA (reference sequence). This CDR3 spans 11 amino acids. This CDR3 is CSGEDVDTQYF. The CDR3, as DNA: TGCAGTGGTGAGGATGTAGATACGCAGTATTTT.

J is TRBJ2-7 and V is TRBV10-3; 8 bases are a match to TRBD2. The CDR3 sequence is 15 residues long. V gave up 3 bases and J gave up 0 bases; unmatched junction bases: 4. The germline CDR1 and CDR2 sequences are ENHRY and SYGVKD. The CDR3 spells CAISDGGTSSYEQYF. The DNA of the CDR3 is TGTGCCATCAGTGATGGGGGGACTAGCTCCTACGAGCAGTACTTC.

The chain couples TRBV5-1 to TRBJ2-7; possibly TRBD1 for D (5 bases). V was cut by 0 bases and J by 6 bases, with 16 bases left in between. This CDR3 has 15 residues. Germline CDR1 and CDR2: SGHRS and YFSETQ. The CDR3 DNA reads TGCGCCAGCAGCTTGGCCAGGCAGGGTAAGAGCGAGCAGTACTTC. Its translation: CASSLARQGKSEQYF.

The V call is TRBV29-1, the J call TRBJ2-3; D ambiguous. Deletions cut 3 bases from V and 6 bases from J, with 13 bases between. CDR3 length: 13 residues. Germline V CDR1 and CDR2: SQVTM, ANQGSEA. This CDR3 is CSVDPDVGDTQYF. The CDR3 nucleotides are TGCAGCGTTGATCCGGACGTCGGGGATACGCAGTATTTT.

The V and J genes are TRBV7-2 and TRBJ2-1; D may be TRBD2 (6 bases). This CDR3 has 15 residues. V lost 4 bases and J lost 3, with 13 bases in between. The germline gives CDR1 SGHTA, CDR2 FQGNSA. The CDR3: CASSSITSIYNEQFF. Written as DNA, the CDR3 is TGTGCCAGCAGCTCCATTACTAGCATCTACAATGAGCAGTTCTTC.

The V call is TRBV10-3, the J call TRBJ2-7; D call uncertain. The CDR3 consists of 11 residues. Germline CDR1 is ENHRY and CDR2 is SYGVKD. V was pared by 6 bases and J by 3 bases, with 6 bases between. The CDR3 region has the DNA TGTGCCATCAGGGACCTCTACGAGCAGTACTTC. Its translation is CAIRDLYEQYF.

The chain is built from TRBV6-5 and TRBJ2-1; the match to TRBD2 covers 11 bases. Germline V CDR1 and CDR2: MNHEY, SVGAGI. CDR3 length: 15 residues. Losses at the gene ends were 6 bases for V and 8 bases for J; bases not matched to a gene: 9. In DNA form, the CDR3 reads TGTGCCAGCAGGCCCGGGACTAGCGGATGGGATGAGCAGTTCTTC. As protein: CASRPGTSGWDEQFF.

This chain joins TRBV19 and TRBJ2-7, with TRBD2 identical over 8 bases. The CDR3 is 14 amino acids. Per germline, CDR1 LNHDA and CDR2 SQIVND (reference sequence). V lost 5 bases and J lost 1; bases outside the gene matches: 4. The CDR3 loop is CASSRGGRSYEQYF. CDR3 nucleotides: TGTGCCAGTAGTCGGGGCGGGAGGTCCTACGAGCAGTACTTC.

This clone showed up just once. This chain links TRBV5-4 with TRBJ2-3; 7 nucleotides agree with TRBD1. V shed 6 bases, J shed 3 bases, and the junction held 7 bases outside the gene matches. The germline CDR1 and CDR2 sequences are SGHNT and YYREEE (reference sequence). This CDR3 has 14 residues. The CDR3 reads CASTRQGRTDTQYF. In DNA form, the CDR3 reads TGTGCCAGCACCCGACAGGGAAGGACAGATACGCAGTATTTT.

V and J are TRBV29-1 and TRBJ2-7; 12 bases fit TRBD2. Looked up from germline, CDR1 is SQVTM and CDR2 is ANQGSEA. Trimming at V came to 6 bases and at J to 6 bases, leaving 9 bases not matched to a gene. CDR3 length equals 14 residues. Written as DNA, the CDR3 is TGCAGCGTGGGACGGACTAGCGGGATTAGCGAGCAGTACTTC. Encoded protein: CSVGRTSGISEQYF.

V gene TRBV6-5 combines with J gene TRBJ2-1, with a weak D call TRBD1 (6 bases). Germline assignment: CDR1 MNHEY and CDR2 SVGAGI. The CDR3 loop spans 15 amino acids. The V gene lost 3 bases and the J gene lost 2 bases, with 11 bases spanning the gap. The CDR3, as DNA: TGTGCCAGCAGTTATGGGGGACAAGCCTACAATGAGCAGTTCTTC. Residues: CASSYGGQAYNEQFF.

The chain recombines TRBV30 with TRBJ2-5; TRBD2 matches 16 bases. Trimming at V came to 3 bases and at J to 2 bases, leaving 18 bases not matched to a gene. CDR1 is GTSNPN and CDR2 is SVGIG in the germline V gene (reference sequence). The CDR3 consists of 21 residues. The CDR3 protein is CAWSKHPGLAGGLPRQETQYF. In DNA form, the CDR3 reads TGTGCCTGGAGCAAACATCCGGGACTAGCGGGGGGGTTACCCCGTCAAGAGACCCAGTACTTC.

This sequence joins TRBV28 and TRBJ1-1; 10 positions match TRBD1. Germline-derived CDR1 and CDR2 are MDHEN and SYDVKM. This CDR3 is 14 amino acids long. J was trimmed by 12 bases and V by 3 bases; bases with no gene match: 10. The CDR3 reads CASSFRDRGDRTFF. The CDR3 region has the DNA TGTGCCAGCAGTTTTCGGGACAGGGGAGATCGTACTTTCTTT.